The 9 T cell receptor beta chains reported below all come from one sample, sequenced in a study of post-analysis software for immune sequencing data. General study results and limits: In patients, TRBV5-6, TRBV5-1 and TRBV20-1 belonged to five or six TRBV segments found more frequently than in controls.

No antigen is known for these receptors. Sequencing libraries made from TCR beta cDNA carried unique molecular identifiers. Via MiXCR, TCRdb re-called the PCR reads, giving one row per CDR3 protein. Of about 820,000 distinct CDR3 sequences listed, about 57% are singletons. Specimen: blood. Every receptor here comes from a girl aged 10 to 17 with multiple sclerosis.

The V and J genes are TRBV20-1 and TRBJ2-4; the D is unclear. The germline gives CDR1 DFQATT, CDR2 SNEGSKA (reference sequence). The length of the CDR3 is 14 residues. Trimming stripped 6 bases from V and 0 bases from J, with 12 bases between. The CDR3: CSAPDLLAKNIQYF. The DNA for the CDR3 is TGCAGTGCGCCCGACCTATTAGCCAAAAACATTCAGTACTTC.

The rearrangement uses TRBV2 and TRBJ1-5; no reliable D call. Germline V gene data show CDR1 as SNHLY and CDR2 as FYNNEI. The V end lost 7 bases, the J end lost 0 bases, and 10 bases lay between the germline ends. The CDR3 length is 14 residues. This CDR3 reads CASNPDYSNQPQHF. The DNA for the CDR3 is TGTGCCAGCAACCCAGACTATAGCAATCAGCCCCAGCATTTT.

The rearrangement links TRBV6-5 to TRBJ2-4; D remains unclear. The end of the DNA aligns better with TRBJ2-7, so the J call may be wrong. The CDR3 spans 14 residues. Germline V gene sequence: CDR1 MNHEY, CDR2 SVGAGI. The CDR3 spells CASRTAPTLYEQYF. Written as DNA, the CDR3 is TGTGCCAGCAGGACGGCTCCTACCCTCTACGAGCAGTACTTC.

Of note for this clonotype: Compared with germline, one end of the junction differs, possibly owing to a read error. This chain uses TRBV5-1 with TRBJ1-5; D is undetermined. The CDR3 is 15 residues long. Per the germline V gene, CDR1 is SGHRS and CDR2 is YFSETQ. The CDR3 is CASSFRGEANQPQHF. CDR3 DNA sequence: TGTGCCAGCAGCTTCCGGGGTGAAGCCAATCAGCCCCAGCATTTT.

This clonotype was detected only a few times. The chain carries TRBV5-1 and TRBJ2-4, with a tentative D call TRBD2 (6 bases). CDR1 is SGHRS, CDR2 YFSETQ, per germline. The V gene lost 7 bases and the J gene lost 7 bases, with 15 bases spanning the gap. The CDR3 is 13 amino acids. The CDR3 sequence is CASRGSEGNIQYF. In nucleotides, the CDR3 is TGCGCCAGCCGCGGGTCGGAGGGGAACATTCAGTACTTC.

The chain has TRBV5-1 and TRBJ2-3, with D hard to call. The ends were cut back, 2 bases at V and 4 bases at J, with 5 bases in the middle. CDR3 size: 12 residues. Germline V gene data show CDR1 as SGHRS and CDR2 as YFSETQ. In nucleotides, the CDR3 is TGCGCCAGCAGCTTTCAGTCAGATACGCAGTATTTT. Translating it yields CASSFQSDTQYF.

This chain connects TRBV12-3 or TRBV12-4 to TRBJ2-1; 10 bases map to TRBD2. This CDR3 is 12 amino acids long. V trimming: 6 bases; J trimming: 12 bases; junction bases outside the gene matches: 5. The CDR3 DNA follows: TGTGCCAGCAGCTACTTAGCGGGAGGGCAGTTCTTC. As protein: CASSYLAGGQFF.

The CDR3 sequence: CSAGRAGGLDEQYF. In DNA form, the CDR3 reads TGCAGTGCTGGGCGGGCGGGGGGCCTCGACGAGCAGTACTTC. The chain combines TRBV20-1 with TRBJ2-7, with TRBD2 matching 8 bases. CDR1 and CDR2 from the germline V gene are DFQATT and SNEGSKA (reference sequence). The junction had 11 bases not matched to a gene; V was cut back by 5 bases and J by 5 bases. The CDR3 is 14 residues long.

The rearrangement joins TRBV2 to TRBJ1-2; tentatively, D is TRBD1 (6 bases). The ends were cut back, 8 bases at V and 4 bases at J, with 17 bases in the middle. This CDR3 spans 14 amino acids. Germline CDR1 and CDR2: SNHLY and FYNNEI. CDR3 sequence: CASGNTGSFYGYTF. The CDR3 region has the DNA TGTGCCAGCGGAAACACAGGGTCCTTCTATGGCTACACCTTC.